These 7 T cell receptor beta chains came from one sample sequenced in a study of blood T cell repertoires in COVID-19. Sequenced by immunoSEQ multiplex PCR; TCRdb stores in-frame clones only, minus some. The table includes roughly 200,000 clones, around 80% detected once. The material sequenced was peripheral blood. These receptor sequences come from a man in his sixties with acute or convalescent COVID-19.

The J gene is TRBJ2-2, the V gene TRBV11-2; maybe TRBD2 (6 bases). The CDR3 is 15 residues long. Trimming took off 1 base at V and 0 bases at J, with 6 bases between the two ends. Germline V gives CDR1 SGHAT, CDR2 FQNNGV. In DNA form, the CDR3 reads TGTGCCAGCAGCTTAGGCGGGGCGAACACCGGGGAGCTGTTTTTT. This sequence encodes CASSLGGANTGELFF.

Only a few counts were recorded for this clone. The chain carries TRBV4-2 and TRBJ1-5; 8 bases fit TRBD1. Trimming removed 6 bases from V and 1 base from J; junction bases left unmatched: 5. From germline, CDR1 is LGHNA and CDR2 YNFKEQ. This CDR3 has 15 amino acids. The CDR3 reads CASRNQGASNQPQHF. Written as DNA, the CDR3 is TGTGCCAGCAGGAACCAGGGGGCCAGCAATCAGCCCCAGCATTTT.

The chain employs TRBV12-3 or TRBV12-4 and TRBJ1-1; the D gene is possibly TRBD1 (5 bases). The V end lost 6 bases, the J end lost 10 bases, and 18 bases lay between the germline ends. The CDR3 extends over 13 amino acids. As DNA, the CDR3 is TGTGCCAGCAGCCACCCGAGGCTGGGGGGAGCTTTCTTT. It is translated as CASSHPRLGGAFF.

J is TRBJ1-5 and V is TRBV5-4, with D possibly being TRBD1 (5 bases). The V gene's germline CDR1 is SGHNT and CDR2 YYREEE (reference sequence). With 0 bases removed from V and 2 bases from J, the gap between germline ends came to 12 bases. The CDR3 is 16 amino acids. The CDR3 nucleotides are TGTGCCAGCAGCTTGGCGGGGGAGACGCGCAATCAGCCCCAGCATTTT. As protein: CASSLAGETRNQPQHF.

The rearrangement links TRBV6-5 to TRBJ2-3, with 8 bases lining up with TRBD2. The CDR3 extends over 15 amino acids. V lost 5 bases and J lost 3; bases outside the gene matches: 7. Germline CDR1 reads MNHEY; CDR2 reads SVGAGI. CDR3 coding DNA: TGTGCCAGCAGTCGACGCGGGGGGTTGACAGATACGCAGTATTTT. Its protein is CASSRRGGLTDTQYF.

This sequence joins TRBV7-2 and TRBJ1-2, with TRBD1 matching 9 bases. In germline, CDR1 is SGHTA, CDR2 FQGNSA. The CDR3 consists of 15 residues. V was clipped by 5 bases and J by 3 bases; unmatched bases: 7. In DNA form, the CDR3 reads TGTGCCAGCAGCACCGGGACAGGGCTATACTATGGCTACACCTTC. The encoded protein is CASSTGTGLYYGYTF.

The genes are TRBV5-1 and TRBJ2-1, with 8 bases fitting TRBD2. The V gene's germline CDR1 is SGHRS and CDR2 YFSETQ. The CDR3 consists of 15 residues. The J segment lost 4 bases and the V segment lost 4 bases, leaving 7 bases of the junction unmatched. The CDR3 coding sequence is TGCGCCAGCAGCCCACCCACTAGCGGTTACAATGAGCAGTTCTTC. Its translation is CASSPPTSGYNEQFF.